This is a list of T cell receptor beta chains from one sample in a study of naive and memory T cell subsets. TCRdb reanalysed the 5' RACE reads using MiXCR and keeps one entry per CDR3 protein. Here the sample spans 56,000 or so distinct CDR3 sequences, roughly 7.5% being singletons. These receptors were taken from a female donor in good health. Each CDR3 is given with its conserved first and last residue. A D gene is named only where the DNA matches it firmly. Expanded clones get a size class; other rows say once, few or many, or leave the size out.

>-|many|TRBJ1-1|TRBV12-3/TRBV12-4
CASRTGWVGEAFF
TGTGCCAGCAGAACCGGGTGGGTTGGTGAAGCTTTCTTT
>TRBD1|few|TRBJ2-7|TRBV6-1
CASRDRYNYEQYF
TGTGCCAGCAGGGACAGGTATAACTACGAGCAGTACTTC
>-|few|TRBJ1-5|TRBV4-3
CASSQDVRDQPQHF
TGCGCCAGCAGCCAAGATGTCAGGGATCAGCCCCAGCATTTT
>-|many|TRBJ1-2|TRBV20-1
CSARGQSDYGYTF
TGCAGTGCTAGAGGCCAGTCCGACTATGGCTACACCTTC
>-|many|TRBJ1-2|TRBV12-3/TRBV12-4
CASSPRGTADGYTF
TGTGCCAGCAGTCCACGAGGGACTGCGGATGGCTACACCTTC
>-|many|TRBJ1-6|TRBV11-2
CASSLVGQLNSPLHF
TGTGCCAGCAGCTTAGTCGGACAGCTTAATTCACCCCTCCACTTT
>-|many|TRBJ1-2|TRBV18
CASSPPQGYGYTF
TGTGCCAGCTCACCACCACAGGGCTATGGCTACACCTTC
>TRBD1|few|TRBJ2-1|TRBV28
CASSLSWSGRGPENEQFF
TGTGCCAGCAGTTTGAGCTGGTCCGGCAGGGGGCCTGAGAATGAGCAGTTCTTC
>-|many|TRBJ1-1|TRBV29-1
CSVVRFPEAFF
TGCAGCGTTGTAAGGTTCCCTGAAGCTTTCTTT
>-|many|TRBJ2-1|TRBV20-1
CSAHTRKEQFF
TGCAGTGCCCACACAAGAAAGGAGCAGTTCTTC
>-|few|TRBJ2-5|TRBV27
CASSSRETQYF
TGTGCCAGCAGTTCGCGGGAGACCCAGTACTTC
>-|-|TRBJ1-2|TRBV7-9
CASSQDLNYGYTF
TGTGCCAGCAGCCAGGATTTGAACTATGGCTACACCTTC